This T cell receptor (beta chain) was identified during a study of blood T cell repertoires in COVID-19. Looking at the study overall: Acute and convalescent COVID-19 specimens originated in the United States, Italy and Spain. Sources were T cells, B-cell-depleted T cells, or PBMCs; the material itself was cDNA or gDNA.

CDR3 length: 15 amino acids. Germline values: CDR1 SNHLY, CDR2 FYNNEI. Trimming took 7 bases from V and 2 from J, leaving 17 bases between them. Participants, 18 to 89 years old, spanned about 26 US areas. As processed by the authors: Amplified reference gene primers provided the basis for estimating nucleated cell counts. Assay used: immunoSEQ multiplex PCR; TCRdb lists only in-frame clones, some missing. That table is the source of V, J and clone size, and D and trimming were worked out from the DNA. Counted here are fewer than 350,000 clones, around 90% occurring once; the ten biggest clones make up about 4%.

The sample consisted of PBMCs or T cells enriched from blood (not recorded which). This rearrangement joins TRBV2 to TRBJ2-5, with D possibly TRBD1 on 5 matching bases. This TCR was sampled from a woman younger than 45 with acute COVID-19. The CDR3 nucleotides are TGTGCCAGCACTCCTAACAGGAACATACAAGAGACCCAGTACTTC. Its protein product is CASTPNRNIQETQYF. The variable domain in full, completed from reference TRBV2 and TRBJ2-5, reads EPEVTQTPSHQVTQMGQEVILRCVPISNHLYFYWYRQILGQKVEFLVSFYNNEISEKSEIFDDQFSVERPDGSNFTLKIRSTKLEDSAMYFCASTPNRNIQETQYFGPGTRLLVL.